The 26 T cell receptor beta chains below come from one sample, sequenced in a study of blood T cell repertoires in COVID-19. Sequenced by immunoSEQ multiplex PCR; TCRdb stores in-frame clones only, minus some. The sample records about 98,000 clones, 81% being singletons. Source material: peripheral blood. The source of these receptors is a man between 60 and 75 years old with acute or convalescent COVID-19.

This clone has a handful of counts. The chain couples TRBV11-2 to TRBJ2-1, with a possible D match to TRBD2 (6 bases). CDR1 is SGHAT and CDR2 is FQNNGV in the germline V gene. This CDR3 contains 15 residues. The ends were cut back, 2 bases at V and 0 bases at J, with 8 bases in the middle. The CDR3 DNA is TGTGCCAGCAGCTTACGGCGGGGCTCCTACAATGAGCAGTTCTTC. Amino acids: CASSLRRGSYNEQFF.

J is TRBJ1-6 and V is TRBV3-1 (or the pseudogene TRBV3-2); D ambiguous. The CDR3 contains 14 residues. Germline V gene sequence: CDR1 LGHDT, CDR2 YNNKEL (reference sequence). V gave up 4 bases and J gave up 7 bases, with 11 bases separating them. This chain's CDR3 is CASSPSRKNSPLHF. The CDR3 DNA is TGTGCCAGCAGCCCCTCGAGGAAAAATTCACCCCTCCACTTT.

This clone was recorded at least ten times. V is TRBV5-1 and J is TRBJ1-4; D unclear. This CDR3 is 15 amino acids long. Trimming took 6 bases from V and 7 from J, leaving 19 bases between them. Germline values: CDR1 SGHRS, CDR2 YFSETQ. CDR3 nucleotide sequence: TGCGCCAGCAAGTCGCTTGAGGGTTCGGGTGAAAAACTGTTTTTT. This gives the protein CASKSLEGSGEKLFF.

This chain connects TRBV6-5 to TRBJ2-1, with 8 bases that match TRBD1. V lost 2 bases and J lost 8; bases outside the gene matches: 11. The germline gives CDR1 MNHEY, CDR2 SVGAGI. The CDR3 totals 16 residues. The CDR3 loop reads CASSYVGTGPTDEQFF. The CDR3 DNA follows: TGTGCCAGCAGTTACGTGGGGACAGGACCGACGGATGAGCAGTTCTTC.

The chain combines TRBV7-2 with TRBJ2-5; 8 bases map to TRBD2. The ends lost 5 bases at V and 4 bases at J; junction bases unmatched: 6. The CDR3 has 14 residues. The germline gives CDR1 SGHTA, CDR2 FQGNSA. CDR3 nucleotides: TGTGCCAGCAGCAAGAGTGGGACTAGAGAGACCCAGTACTTC. This sequence encodes CASSKSGTRETQYF.

The chain is built from TRBV7-9 and TRBJ2-1; possible D gene TRBD1, 6 bases. Germline CDR1 and CDR2: SEHNR and FQNEAQ (reference sequence). Trimming removed 2 bases from V and 3 bases from J, with 14 bases in between. This CDR3 has 16 residues. CDR3 nucleotide sequence: TGTGCCAGCAGCTTAACCAGGGGCCTCCTCTACAATGAGCAGTTCTTC. It is translated as CASSLTRGLLYNEQFF.

The chain couples TRBV9 to TRBJ1-1; possibly TRBD1 for D (6 bases). This CDR3 spans 16 amino acids. Germline V gene sequence: CDR1 SGDLS, CDR2 YYNGEE. Trimming pared 4 bases from V and 3 bases from J, leaving 19 bases between. CDR3 nucleotides: TGTGCCAGCAGCCCACCTTCTACAGGGCAGGACACTGAAGCTTTCTTT. This gives the protein CASSPPSTGQDTEAFF.

In this sample, this clone turned up a few times. The gene calls are TRBV30 and TRBJ2-2, with a tentative D call TRBD1 (6 bases). Germline CDR1 is GTSNPN and CDR2 is SVGIG (reference sequence). V shed 4 bases and J shed 1 base, with 10 bases lying between them. CDR3 size: 14 residues. Written as DNA, the CDR3 is TGTGCCTGGAAGAAAGGGGGGAACACCGGGGAGCTGTTTTTT. Translating it yields CAWKKGGNTGELFF.

The rearrangement links TRBV15 to TRBJ1-1, with D perhaps matching TRBD1 (6 bases). Germline V gene lookup returns CDR1 LNHNV and CDR2 YYDKDF (reference sequence). V lost 4 bases, J lost 3 bases, and 21 bases lay in between. This CDR3 contains 17 residues. Here the CDR3 DNA reads TGTGCCACCAGCACCATACAGGGAGGGTCTGTGCACACTGAAGCTTTCTTT. Amino acids: CATSTIQGGSVHTEAFF.

On this clone: This sample also contains other DNA sequences that code for the same CDR3. The V call is TRBV12-3 or TRBV12-4, the J call TRBJ1-2; D might be TRBD1 (5 bases). Deletions cut 2 bases from V and 5 bases from J, with 6 bases between. This CDR3 has 12 amino acids. CDR3 in amino acids: CASSLQGYGYTF. The DNA for the CDR3 is TGTGCCAGCAGTTTACAGGGATATGGCTACACCTTC.

The chain links TRBV30 to TRBJ2-3; D is ambiguous. V was trimmed by 3 bases and J by 2 bases, leaving 9 bases between them. CDR1 is GTSNPN and CDR2 is SVGIG in the germline V gene (reference sequence). The length of the CDR3 is 13 residues. The CDR3 spells CAWRRQLTDTQYF. CDR3 bases: TGTGCCTGGAGGCGACAACTCACAGATACGCAGTATTTT.

This clone was seen once. The chain combines TRBV19 with TRBJ1-5, with 10 bases matching TRBD1. The CDR3 runs 16 residues. With V trimmed by 4 bases and J by 2 bases, 5 bases remained unmatched. Germline CDR1 LNHDA, CDR2 SQIVND (reference sequence). CDR3 sequence: CASSTGTGVGNQPQHF. CDR3 DNA: TGTGCCAGTAGTACCGGGACAGGGGTTGGCAATCAGCCCCAGCATTTT.

This rearrangement joins TRBV6-1 to TRBJ2-7; TRBD1 is a possible D gene (5 bases). The V end lost 3 bases, the J end lost 0 bases, and 12 bases lay between the germline ends. The CDR3 sequence is 15 residues long. Germline CDR1 and CDR2: MNHNS and SASEGT. CDR3 residues: CASSEGRGISYEQYF. The CDR3 DNA reads TGTGCCAGCAGTGAGGGGCGAGGAATCTCCTACGAGCAGTACTTC.

The V and J genes are TRBV19 and TRBJ2-1, with 8 bases identical to TRBD2. From germline, CDR1 is LNHDA and CDR2 SQIVND (reference sequence). Germline trimming cut 2 bases from V and 2 bases from J; bases unmatched to any gene: 2. This CDR3 has 15 residues. In DNA, the CDR3 is TGTGCCAGTAGTATACGGGAGGGGGCCTACAATGAGCAGTTCTTC. This translates into CASSIREGAYNEQFF.

The chain joins TRBV6-6 to TRBJ1-1, with D possibly matching TRBD1 (6 bases). The V and J ends lost 7 bases and 12 bases respectively, with 18 bases between them. The CDR3 loop spans 12 amino acids. Germline V gene sequence: CDR1 MNHNY, CDR2 SVGAGI (reference sequence). CDR3 bases: TGTGCCAGCACCCTAGGGGGGGCATTTCCTTTCTTT. Translation gives CASTLGGAFPFF.

Turning to this clone: This same CDR3 is encoded by further DNA sequences in the sample. This sequence joins TRBV11-2 and TRBJ1-5; 7 bases line up with TRBD1. Per germline, CDR1 SGHAT and CDR2 FQNNGV. The CDR3 extends over 13 amino acids. The V segment lost 5 bases and the J segment 4 bases; nucleotides outside the gene matches: 2. The CDR3 here is CASSLDRNQPQHF. The CDR3 coding sequence is TGTGCCAGCAGCCTGGACAGGAATCAGCCCCAGCATTTT.

The chain recombines TRBV7-2 with TRBJ1-6; 8 nucleotides line up with TRBD1. V was clipped by 2 bases and J by 6 bases; unmatched bases: 6. CDR3 length: 16 amino acids. CDR1 and CDR2 from the germline V gene are SGHTA and FQGNSA. The CDR3 loop is CASSLNGQGSNSPLHF. CDR3 DNA: TGTGCCAGCAGCTTAAACGGACAGGGTTCTAATTCACCCCTCCACTTT. The full variable domain, rest sourced from reference TRBV7-2 and TRBJ1-6, is GAGVSQSPSNKVTEKGKDVELRCDPISGHTALYWYRQSLGQGLEFLIYFQGNSAPDKSGLPSDRFSAERTGGSVSTLTIQRTQQEDSAVYLCASSLNGQGSNSPLHFGNGTRLTVT.

The V gene is TRBV27, the J gene TRBJ2-7, with 11 bases identical to TRBD1. This CDR3 is built from 15 residues. V dropped 4 bases and J dropped 4; count of bases not matched to a gene: 6. CDR1 and CDR2 from the germline V gene are MNHEY and SMNVEV (reference sequence). The CDR3 reads CASSWTGGAGYEQYV. CDR3 sequence (DNA): TGTGCCAGCAGTTGGACAGGGGGCGCAGGGTACGAGCAGTACGTC.

This clone appeared once. The CDR3 DNA sequence: TGTGCCAGCCGATTCTCGGGTTGGGATTCACCCCTCCACTTT. As protein: CASRFSGWDSPLHF. This chain links TRBV28 with TRBJ1-6, with D unclear. Germline V gene lookup returns CDR1 MDHEN and CDR2 SYDVKM. V lost 8 bases and J 8 bases, leaving 16 bases between the germline ends. This CDR3 contains 14 residues. Full variable domain (missing parts from reference TRBV28 and TRBJ1-6): DVKVTQSSRYLVKRTGEKVFLECVQDMDHENMFWYRQDPGLGLRLIYFSYDVKMKEKGDIPEGYSVSREKKERFSLILESASTNQTSMYLCASRFSGWDSPLHFGNGTRLTVT.

The chain links TRBV29-1 to TRBJ2-5, with TRBD2 matching over 13 bases. From germline, CDR1 is SQVTM and CDR2 ANQGSEA. This CDR3 is built from 16 residues. V lost 6 bases and J lost 7; bases outside the gene matches: 14. CDR3 sequence reads: CSVIPEGTSGARTQYF. CDR3 sequence (DNA): TGCAGCGTGATCCCGGAGGGGACTAGCGGGGCCCGGACCCAGTACTTC.

V gene TRBV15 combines with J gene TRBJ2-6, with a possible D match to TRBD1 (7 bases). The V gene's germline CDR1 is LNHNV and CDR2 YYDKDF (reference sequence). The CDR3 has 16 residues. Trimming removed 2 bases at V and 2 bases at J, with 10 bases between. The CDR3 region has the DNA TGTGCCACCAGCAGACAGGGGGGAGCTGGGGCCAACGTCCTGACTTTC. This sequence encodes CATSRQGGAGANVLTF.

This clone was counted between two and nine times. The rearrangement joins TRBV2 to TRBJ1-6, with D possibly matching TRBD1 (5 bases). The CDR3 covers 15 residues. CDR1 is SNHLY, CDR2 FYNNEI, per germline. Trimming pared 3 bases from V and 9 bases from J, leaving 15 bases between. In nucleotides, the CDR3 is TGTGCCAGCAGTGAGGGGGGGAGGGGCCCTTCACCCCTCCACTTT. Translating gives CASSEGGRGPSPLHF.

This chain joins TRBV5-5 and TRBJ2-2, with 12 bases matching TRBD1. The trim removed 4 bases at V and 1 base at J, leaving 5 bases unmatched. The CDR3 is made up of 17 amino acids. CDR1 is SGHKS and CDR2 is YYEKEE in the germline V gene (reference sequence). The CDR3 spells CASSVGTGGVNTGELFF. The CDR3 nucleotides read TGTGCCAGCAGCGTCGGGACAGGGGGCGTGAACACCGGGGAGCTGTTTTTT. Full variable domain (remainder filled in from reference TRBV5-5 and TRBJ2-2): DAGVTQSPTHLIKTRGQQVTLRCSPISGHKSVSWYQQVLGQGPQFIFQYYEKEERGRGNFPDRFSARQFPNYSSELNVNALLLGDSALYLCASSVGTGGVNTGELFFGEGSRLTVL.

The chain uses TRBV12-5 and TRBJ2-3; 10 positions match TRBD2. This CDR3 is built from 16 residues. With 5 bases clipped from V and 3 bases from J, the junction kept 8 bases outside the gene matches. Germline loops: CDR1 LGHNT, CDR2 FRNRAP. Here the CDR3 reads CASGKVSGRRTDTQYF. CDR3 in DNA: TGTGCTAGTGGTAAGGTTAGCGGGAGGAGGACAGATACGCAGTATTTT.

The rearrangement uses TRBV9 and TRBJ2-1; TRBD2 aligns across 12 bases. Germline-derived CDR1 and CDR2 are SGDLS and YYNGEE. The CDR3 length is 14 residues. Germline trimming cut 7 bases from V and 5 bases from J; bases unmatched to any gene: 4. The CDR3 loop reads CASGTSGPDNEQFF. DNA of the CDR3: TGTGCCAGCGGGACTAGCGGGCCGGACAATGAGCAGTTCTTC.

V is TRBV7-2 and J is TRBJ2-3; 7 bases match TRBD1. CDR1 is SGHTA, CDR2 FQGNSA, per germline. V was clipped by 6 bases and J by 1 base; unmatched bases: 7. CDR3 length: 15 amino acids. Here the CDR3 DNA reads TGTGCCAGCAGGGGAGACAGGGTTGGCACAGATACGCAGTATTTT. It codes for CASRGDRVGTDTQYF.